This T cell receptor (beta chain) originates from a study of immune cell composition in non-small cell lung cancer. Normal lung sampling was at least 3 cm from the tumour, as distant as possible. Template was genomic DNA from frozen, unsorted single-cell suspensions. There are 15 residues in the CDR3. The germline gives CDR1 SGHDN, CDR2 FVKESK. In regard to this clone: The target antigen is unknown. Mismatch with germline at one junction end may stem from a read error.

Whole-study findings and limits: Dominant in vivo tumour-associated clones were not shown to share tumour-reactive sequences. Tumour TCR-beta clonality showed no significant link to smoking pack-years. Squamous carcinomas (roughly 80%) more often had tumour-associated clones >0.5% than adenocarcinomas (roughly 35%).

Generated by immunoSEQ multiplex PCR, the TCRdb table keeps only in-frame clones and is missing some. The sample carries about 3,400 clones, around 84% recorded once. The source is a human donor with non-small cell lung cancer. The V gene is TRBV14, the J gene TRBJ1-2, with 9 nucleotides matching TRBD1. The sample taken for sequencing was non-adjacent lung tissue. The CDR3 spells CASSQENRDRVTDFF. The CDR3 DNA reads as TGTGCCAGCAGCCAGGAAAACCGGGACAGGGTGACGGATTTCTTC.